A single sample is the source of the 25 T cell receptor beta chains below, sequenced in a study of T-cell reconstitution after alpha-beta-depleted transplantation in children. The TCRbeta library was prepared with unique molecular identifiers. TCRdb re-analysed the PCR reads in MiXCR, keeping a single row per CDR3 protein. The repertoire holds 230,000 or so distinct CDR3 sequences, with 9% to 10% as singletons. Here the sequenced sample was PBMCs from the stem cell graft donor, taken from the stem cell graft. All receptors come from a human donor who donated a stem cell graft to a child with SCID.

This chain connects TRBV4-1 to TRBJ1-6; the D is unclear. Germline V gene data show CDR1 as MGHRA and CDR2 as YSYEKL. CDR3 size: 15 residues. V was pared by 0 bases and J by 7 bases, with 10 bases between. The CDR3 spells CASSQEWRVNSPLHF. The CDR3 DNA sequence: TGCGCCAGCAGCCAAGAATGGCGGGTAAATTCACCCCTCCACTTT.

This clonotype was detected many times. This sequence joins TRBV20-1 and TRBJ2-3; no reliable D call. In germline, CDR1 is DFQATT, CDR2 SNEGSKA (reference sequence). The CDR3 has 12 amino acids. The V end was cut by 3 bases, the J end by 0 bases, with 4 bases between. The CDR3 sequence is CSASLSTDTQYF. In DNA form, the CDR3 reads TGCAGTGCTAGCCTTAGCACAGATACGCAGTATTTT.

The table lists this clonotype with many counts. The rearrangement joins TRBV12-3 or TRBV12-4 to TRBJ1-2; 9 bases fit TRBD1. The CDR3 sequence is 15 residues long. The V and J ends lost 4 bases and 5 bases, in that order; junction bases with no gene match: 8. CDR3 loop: CASSWGQGTGYGYTF. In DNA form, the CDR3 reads TGTGCCAGCAGTTGGGGACAGGGAACGGGGTATGGCTACACCTTC.

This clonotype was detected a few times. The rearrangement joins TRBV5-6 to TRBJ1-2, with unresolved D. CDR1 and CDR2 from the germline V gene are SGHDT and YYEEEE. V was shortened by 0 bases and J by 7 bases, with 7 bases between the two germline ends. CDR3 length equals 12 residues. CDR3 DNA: TGTGCCAGCAGCTTGGGGGGAGTTGGCTACACCTTC. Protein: CASSLGGVGYTF.

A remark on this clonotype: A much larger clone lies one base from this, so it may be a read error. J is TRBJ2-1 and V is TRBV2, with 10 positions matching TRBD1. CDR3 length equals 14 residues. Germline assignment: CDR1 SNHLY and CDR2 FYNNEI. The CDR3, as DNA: TGTGTCAGCAGCGGACAGGGGGGGAAGTATGAGCAGTTCTTC. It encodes CVSSGQGGKYEQFF. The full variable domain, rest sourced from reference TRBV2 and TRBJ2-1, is EPEVTQTPSHQVTQMGQEVILRCVPISNHLYFYWYRQILGQKVEFLVSFYNNEISEKSEIFDDQFSVERPDGSNFTLKIRSTKLEDSAMYFCVSSGQGGKYEQFFGPGTRLTVL.

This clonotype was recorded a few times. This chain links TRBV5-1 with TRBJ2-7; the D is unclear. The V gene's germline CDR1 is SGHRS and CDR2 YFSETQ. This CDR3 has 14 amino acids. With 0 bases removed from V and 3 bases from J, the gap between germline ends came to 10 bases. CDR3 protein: CASSLEAQSYEQYF. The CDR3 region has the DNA TGCGCCAGCAGCTTGGAAGCGCAGAGCTACGAGCAGTACTTC.

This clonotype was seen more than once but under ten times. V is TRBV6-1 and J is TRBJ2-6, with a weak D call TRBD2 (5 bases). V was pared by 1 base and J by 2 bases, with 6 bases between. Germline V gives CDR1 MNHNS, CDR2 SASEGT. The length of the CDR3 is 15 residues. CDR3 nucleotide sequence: TGTGCCAGCAGTGAAGACGGGGCTGGGGCCAACGTCCTGACTTTC. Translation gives CASSEDGAGANVLTF.

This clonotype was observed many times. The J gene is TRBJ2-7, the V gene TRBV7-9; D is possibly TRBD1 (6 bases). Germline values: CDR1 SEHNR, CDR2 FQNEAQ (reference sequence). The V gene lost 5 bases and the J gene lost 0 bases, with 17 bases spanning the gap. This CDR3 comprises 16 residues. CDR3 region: CASSAGLQGSSYEQYF. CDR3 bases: TGTGCCAGCAGCGCCGGGCTACAGGGCTCCTCCTACGAGCAGTACTTC.

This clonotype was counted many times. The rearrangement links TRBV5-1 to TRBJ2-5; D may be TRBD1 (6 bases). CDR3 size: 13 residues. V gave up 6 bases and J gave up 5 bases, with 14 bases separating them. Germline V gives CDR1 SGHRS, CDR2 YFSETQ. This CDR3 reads CASTEQGEETQYF. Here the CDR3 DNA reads TGCGCCAGCACGGAACAGGGAGAGGAGACCCAGTACTTC.

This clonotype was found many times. As DNA, the CDR3 is TGTGCCAGCAGCCAGCGCGGGGGTCTCACAGATACGCAGTATTTT. Amino acid sequence: CASSQRGGLTDTQYF. The gene calls are TRBV3-1 and TRBJ2-3, with 7 bases matching TRBD2. The J segment lost 2 bases and the V segment lost 3 bases, leaving 5 bases of the junction unmatched. Germline V gene sequence: CDR1 LGHDT, CDR2 YNNKEL (reference sequence). The CDR3 sequence is 15 residues long.

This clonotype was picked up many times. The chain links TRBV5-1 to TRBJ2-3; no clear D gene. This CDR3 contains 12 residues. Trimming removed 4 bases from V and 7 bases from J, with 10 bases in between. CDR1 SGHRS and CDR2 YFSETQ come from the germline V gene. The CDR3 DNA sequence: TGCGCCAGCAGCCCCGAGAAAAATACGCAGTATTTT. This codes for CASSPEKNTQYF.

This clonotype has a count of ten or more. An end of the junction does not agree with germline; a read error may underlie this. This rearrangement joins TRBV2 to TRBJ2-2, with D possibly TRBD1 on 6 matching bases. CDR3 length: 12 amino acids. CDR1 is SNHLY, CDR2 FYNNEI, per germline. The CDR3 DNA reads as TGTGCCAGCAGTGAAGCGCTTAGGCAGGGGCTTTTT. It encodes CASSEALRQGLF.

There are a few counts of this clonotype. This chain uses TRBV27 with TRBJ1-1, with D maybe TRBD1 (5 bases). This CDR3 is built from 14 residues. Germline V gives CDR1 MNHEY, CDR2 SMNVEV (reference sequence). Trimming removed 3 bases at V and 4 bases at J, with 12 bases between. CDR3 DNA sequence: TGTGCCAGCAGTTTCCAGGGTATCGGCACTGAAGCTTTCTTT. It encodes CASSFQGIGTEAFF.

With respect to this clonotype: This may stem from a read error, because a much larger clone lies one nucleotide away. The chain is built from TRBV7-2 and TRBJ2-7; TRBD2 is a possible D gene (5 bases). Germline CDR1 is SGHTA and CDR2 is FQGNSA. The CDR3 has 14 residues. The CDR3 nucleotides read TGTGCCAGCAGCTTGATGACGGGGAGCTACGAGCAGTCCTTC. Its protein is CASSLMTGSYEQSF. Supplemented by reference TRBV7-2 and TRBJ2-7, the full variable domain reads GAGVSQSPSNKVTEKGKDVELRCDPISGHTALYWYRQSLGQGLEFLIYFQGNSAPDKSGLPSDRFSAERTGGSVSTLTIQRTQQEDSAVYLCASSLMTGSYEQSFGPGTRLTVT.

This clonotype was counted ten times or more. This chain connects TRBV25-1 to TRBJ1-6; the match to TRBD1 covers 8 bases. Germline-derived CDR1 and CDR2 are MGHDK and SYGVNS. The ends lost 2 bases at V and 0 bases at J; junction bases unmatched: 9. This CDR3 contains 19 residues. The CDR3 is CASSENPGQVSSYNSPLHF. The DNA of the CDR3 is TGTGCCAGCAGTGAAAACCCGGGACAGGTTAGCTCCTATAATTCACCCCTCCACTTT.

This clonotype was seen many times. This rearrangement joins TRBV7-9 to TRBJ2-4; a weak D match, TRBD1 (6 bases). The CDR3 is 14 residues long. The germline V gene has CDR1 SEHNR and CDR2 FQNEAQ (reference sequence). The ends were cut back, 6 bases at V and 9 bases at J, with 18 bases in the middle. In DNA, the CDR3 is TGTGCCAGCAGTCCGACAGGCATCGGAGGCATTCAGTACTTC. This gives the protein CASSPTGIGGIQYF.

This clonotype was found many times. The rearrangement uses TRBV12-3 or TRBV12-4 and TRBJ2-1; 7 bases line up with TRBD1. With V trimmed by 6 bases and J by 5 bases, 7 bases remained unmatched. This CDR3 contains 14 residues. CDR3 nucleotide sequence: TGTGCCAGCAGCCCGACCGGGACAGACAATGAGCAGTTCTTC. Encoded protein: CASSPTGTDNEQFF.

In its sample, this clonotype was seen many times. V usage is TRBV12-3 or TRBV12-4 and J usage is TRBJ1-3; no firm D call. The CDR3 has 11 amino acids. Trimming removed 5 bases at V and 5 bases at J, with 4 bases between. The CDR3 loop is CASSARNTIYF. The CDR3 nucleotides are TGTGCCAGCAGTGCCCGAAACACCATATATTTT.

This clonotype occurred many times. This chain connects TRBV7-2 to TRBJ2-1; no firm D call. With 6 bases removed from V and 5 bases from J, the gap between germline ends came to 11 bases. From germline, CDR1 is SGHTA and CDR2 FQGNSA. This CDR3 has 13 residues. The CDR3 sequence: CASSKIANNEQFF. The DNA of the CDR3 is TGTGCCAGCAGTAAAATAGCCAACAATGAGCAGTTCTTC. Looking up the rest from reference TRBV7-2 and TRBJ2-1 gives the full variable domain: GAGVSQSPSNKVTEKGKDVELRCDPISGHTALYWYRQSLGQGLEFLIYFQGNSAPDKSGLPSDRFSAERTGGSVSTLTIQRTQQEDSAVYLCASSKIANNEQFFGPGTRLTVL.

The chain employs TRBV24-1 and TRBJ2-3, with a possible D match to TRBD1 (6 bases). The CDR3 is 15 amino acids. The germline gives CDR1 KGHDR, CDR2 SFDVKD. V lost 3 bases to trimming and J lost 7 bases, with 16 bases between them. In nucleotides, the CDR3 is TGTGCCACCAGTGATCGGAACAGGGATGTGAATACGCAGTATTTT. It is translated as CATSDRNRDVNTQYF.

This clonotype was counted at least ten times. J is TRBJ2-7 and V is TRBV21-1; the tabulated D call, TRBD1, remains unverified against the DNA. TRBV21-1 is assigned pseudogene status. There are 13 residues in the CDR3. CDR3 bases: TGTGCCAGCCCCCGGGACGTCTCCTACGAGCAGTACTTC. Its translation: CASPRDVSYEQYF.

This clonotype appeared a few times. Written as DNA, the CDR3 is TGTGCCAGTAGTCGGTCGCTCCAAGAGACCCAGTACTTC. Encoded protein: CASSRSLQETQYF. The chain combines TRBV19 with TRBJ2-5; D ambiguous. Germline lookup yields CDR1 LNHDA and CDR2 SQIVND (reference sequence). CDR3 length: 13 residues. Trimming pared 5 bases from V and 1 base from J, leaving 8 bases between.

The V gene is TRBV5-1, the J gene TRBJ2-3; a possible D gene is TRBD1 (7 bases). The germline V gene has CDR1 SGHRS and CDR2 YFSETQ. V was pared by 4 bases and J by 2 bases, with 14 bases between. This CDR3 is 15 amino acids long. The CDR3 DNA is TGCGCCAGCAGCCCCGGAGGGGGCTACACAGATACGCAGTATTTT. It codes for CASSPGGGYTDTQYF.

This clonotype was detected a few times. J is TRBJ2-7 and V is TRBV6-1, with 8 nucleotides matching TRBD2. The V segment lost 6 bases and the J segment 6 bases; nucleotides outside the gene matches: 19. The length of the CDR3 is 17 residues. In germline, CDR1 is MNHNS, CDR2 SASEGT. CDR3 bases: TGTGCCAGCAGCCCGGGACTAGTCGTAGCGGGCTTCTCCGAGCAGTACTTC. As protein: CASSPGLVVAGFSEQYF.

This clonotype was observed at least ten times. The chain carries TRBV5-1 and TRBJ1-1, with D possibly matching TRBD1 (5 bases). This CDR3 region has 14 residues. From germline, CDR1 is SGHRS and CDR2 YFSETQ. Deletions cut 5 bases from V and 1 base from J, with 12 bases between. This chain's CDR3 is CASSKSGGNTEAFF. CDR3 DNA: TGCGCCAGCAGTAAGTCTGGGGGGAACACTGAAGCTTTCTTT.